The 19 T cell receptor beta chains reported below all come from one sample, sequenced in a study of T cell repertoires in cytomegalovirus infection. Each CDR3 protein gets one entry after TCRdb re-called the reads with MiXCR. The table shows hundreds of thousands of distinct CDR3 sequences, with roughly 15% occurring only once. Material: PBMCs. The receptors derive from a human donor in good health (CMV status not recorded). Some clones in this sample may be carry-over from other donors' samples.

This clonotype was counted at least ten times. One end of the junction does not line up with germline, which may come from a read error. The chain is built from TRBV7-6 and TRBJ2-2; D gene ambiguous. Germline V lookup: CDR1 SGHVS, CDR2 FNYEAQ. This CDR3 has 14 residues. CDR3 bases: TGTGCTAGCACCAATTCCCCGGGCACCGGGGAGCTGTTTTTT. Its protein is CASTNSPGTGELFF.

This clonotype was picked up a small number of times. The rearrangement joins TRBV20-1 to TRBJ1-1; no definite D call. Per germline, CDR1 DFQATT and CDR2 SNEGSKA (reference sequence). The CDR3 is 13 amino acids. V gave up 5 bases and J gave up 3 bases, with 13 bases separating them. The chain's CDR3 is CSAQYPDDTEAFF. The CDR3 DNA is TGCAGTGCTCAATACCCCGATGACACTGAAGCTTTCTTT.

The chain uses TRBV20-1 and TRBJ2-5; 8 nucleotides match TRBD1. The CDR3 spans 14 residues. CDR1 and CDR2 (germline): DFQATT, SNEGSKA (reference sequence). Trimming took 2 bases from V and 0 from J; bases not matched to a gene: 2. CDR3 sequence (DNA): TGCAGTGCTAGAAAGGGACAGGACCAAGAGACCCAGTACTTC. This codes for CSARKGQDQETQYF.

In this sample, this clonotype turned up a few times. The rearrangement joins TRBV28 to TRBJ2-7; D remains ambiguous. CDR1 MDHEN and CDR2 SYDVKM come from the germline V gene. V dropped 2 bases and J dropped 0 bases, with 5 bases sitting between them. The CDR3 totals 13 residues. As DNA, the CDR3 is TGTGCCAGCAGTTTAAAAGTCTCCTACGAGCAGTACTTC. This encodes CASSLKVSYEQYF.

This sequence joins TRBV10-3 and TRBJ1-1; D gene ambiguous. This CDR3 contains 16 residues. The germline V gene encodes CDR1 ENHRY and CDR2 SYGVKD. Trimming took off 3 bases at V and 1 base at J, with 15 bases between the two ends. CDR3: CAISEGEGLRNTEAFF. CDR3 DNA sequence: TGTGCCATCAGTGAAGGTGAGGGATTGAGGAACACTGAAGCTTTCTTT.

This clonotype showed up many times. The CDR3 sequence is CASSLTGTSDSYNEQFF. In DNA form, the CDR3 reads TGTGCCAGCAGCCTCACCGGGACTAGCGATTCCTACAATGAGCAGTTCTTC. The chain employs TRBV4-2 and TRBJ2-1, with 10 nucleotides matching TRBD2. J gave up 1 base and V 4 bases, and 7 bases lay outside the gene matches. The CDR3 is 17 residues long. Germline V gene lookup returns CDR1 LGHNA and CDR2 YNFKEQ.

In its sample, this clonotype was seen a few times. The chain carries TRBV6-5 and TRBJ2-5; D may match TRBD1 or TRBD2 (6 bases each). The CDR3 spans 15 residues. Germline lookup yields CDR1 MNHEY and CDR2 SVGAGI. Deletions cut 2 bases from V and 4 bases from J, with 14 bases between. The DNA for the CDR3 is TGTGCCAGCAGTTACGGGGACACCGGGGGAGAGACCCAGTACTTC. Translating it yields CASSYGDTGGETQYF.

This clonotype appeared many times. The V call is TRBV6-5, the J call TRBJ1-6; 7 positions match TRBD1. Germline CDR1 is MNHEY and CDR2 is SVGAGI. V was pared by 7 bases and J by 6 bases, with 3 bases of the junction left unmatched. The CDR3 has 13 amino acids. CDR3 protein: CASMGQLNSPLHF. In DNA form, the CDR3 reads TGTGCCAGCATGGGACAGCTTAATTCACCCCTCCACTTT.

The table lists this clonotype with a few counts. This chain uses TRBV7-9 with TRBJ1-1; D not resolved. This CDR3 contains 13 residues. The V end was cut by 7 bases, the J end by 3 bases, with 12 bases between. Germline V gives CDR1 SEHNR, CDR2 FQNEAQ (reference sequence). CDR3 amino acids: CASNGYGDTEAFF. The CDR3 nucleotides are TGTGCCAGCAACGGATACGGGGACACTGAAGCTTTCTTT.

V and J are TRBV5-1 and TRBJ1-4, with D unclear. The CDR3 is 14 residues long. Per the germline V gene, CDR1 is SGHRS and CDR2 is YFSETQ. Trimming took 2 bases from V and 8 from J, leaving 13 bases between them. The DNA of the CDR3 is TGCGCCAGCAGCTTCGGACCAGAAGGAGAAAAACTGTTTTTT. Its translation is CASSFGPEGEKLFF.

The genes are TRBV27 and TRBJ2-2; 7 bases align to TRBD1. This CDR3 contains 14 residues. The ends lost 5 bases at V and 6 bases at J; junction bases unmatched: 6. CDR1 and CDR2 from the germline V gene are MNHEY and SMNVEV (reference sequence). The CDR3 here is CASSPIDRAGELFF. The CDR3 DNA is TGTGCCAGCAGTCCTATAGACAGGGCCGGGGAGCTGTTTTTT.

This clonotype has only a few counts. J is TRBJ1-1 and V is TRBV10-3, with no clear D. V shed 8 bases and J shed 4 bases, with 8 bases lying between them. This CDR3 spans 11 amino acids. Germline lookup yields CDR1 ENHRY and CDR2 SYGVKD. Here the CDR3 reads CAIAESTEAFF. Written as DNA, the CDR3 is TGTGCCATCGCAGAGTCCACTGAAGCTTTCTTT.

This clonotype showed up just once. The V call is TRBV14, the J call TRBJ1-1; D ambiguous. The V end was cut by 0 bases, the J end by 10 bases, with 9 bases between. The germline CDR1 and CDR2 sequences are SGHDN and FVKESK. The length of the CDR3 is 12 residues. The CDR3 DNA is TGTGCCAGCAGCCAAGATCGTCTGGGAGCTTTCTTT. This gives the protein CASSQDRLGAFF.

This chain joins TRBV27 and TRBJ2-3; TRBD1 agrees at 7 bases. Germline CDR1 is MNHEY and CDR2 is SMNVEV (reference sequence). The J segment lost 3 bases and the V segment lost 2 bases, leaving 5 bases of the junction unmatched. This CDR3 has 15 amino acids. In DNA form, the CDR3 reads TGTGCCAGCAGTTTACAGGGGGAAAGGACAGATACGCAGTATTTT. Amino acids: CASSLQGERTDTQYF.

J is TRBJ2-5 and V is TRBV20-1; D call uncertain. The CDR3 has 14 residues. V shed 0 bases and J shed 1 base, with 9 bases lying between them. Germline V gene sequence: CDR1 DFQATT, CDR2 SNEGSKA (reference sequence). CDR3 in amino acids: CSARDLHTQETQYF. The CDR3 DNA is TGCAGTGCTAGAGATCTACATACCCAAGAGACCCAGTACTTC.

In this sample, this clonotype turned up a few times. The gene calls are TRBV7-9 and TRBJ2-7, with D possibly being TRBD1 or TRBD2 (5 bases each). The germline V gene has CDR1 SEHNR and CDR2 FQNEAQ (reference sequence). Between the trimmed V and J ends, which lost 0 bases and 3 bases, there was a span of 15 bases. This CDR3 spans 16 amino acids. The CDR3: CASSLAARDHDYEQYF. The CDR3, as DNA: TGTGCCAGCAGCTTAGCGGCCCGGGACCACGACTACGAGCAGTACTTC.

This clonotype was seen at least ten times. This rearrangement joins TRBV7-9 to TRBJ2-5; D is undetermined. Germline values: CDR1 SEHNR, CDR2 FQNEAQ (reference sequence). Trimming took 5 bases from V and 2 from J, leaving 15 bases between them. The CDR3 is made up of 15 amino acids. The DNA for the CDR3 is TGTGCCAGCAGCGGATTAGGGATGGGTCAAGAGACCCAGTACTTC. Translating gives CASSGLGMGQETQYF.

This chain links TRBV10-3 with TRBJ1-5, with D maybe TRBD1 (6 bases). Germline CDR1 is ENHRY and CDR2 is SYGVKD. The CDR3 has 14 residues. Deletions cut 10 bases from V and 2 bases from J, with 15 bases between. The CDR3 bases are TGTGCCAGCCAGGGGCGGGAAGGCAATCAGCCCCAGCATTTT. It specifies CASQGREGNQPQHF.

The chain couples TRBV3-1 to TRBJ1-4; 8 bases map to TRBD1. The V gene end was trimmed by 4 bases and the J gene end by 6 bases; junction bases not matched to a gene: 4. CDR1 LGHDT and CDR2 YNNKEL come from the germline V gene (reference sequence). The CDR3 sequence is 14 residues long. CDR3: CASSRQGTYEKLFF. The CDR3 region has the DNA TGTGCCAGCAGCCGACAGGGGACCTATGAAAAACTGTTTTTT.